The 14 T cell receptor beta chains below come from one sample, sequenced in a study of blood T cell repertoires in COVID-19. The assay was immunoSEQ multiplex PCR, and TCRdb's table has in-frame clones only and misses some. The table includes around 170,000 clones, roughly four fifths detected once. What was sequenced was PBMCs or T cells enriched from blood (not recorded which). These TCRs come from a man over 45 who had recovered from COVID-19.

The V call is TRBV29-1, the J call TRBJ1-1; 9 nucleotides align to TRBD1. The CDR3 contains 14 residues. V lost 6 bases, J lost 8 bases, and 13 bases stayed unmatched. Germline V gene sequence: CDR1 SQVTM, CDR2 ANQGSEA. The CDR3 reads CSVIQGAQRKEAFF. The CDR3 nucleotides read TGCAGCGTGATACAGGGGGCGCAGAGAAAAGAAGCTTTCTTT.

This rearrangement joins TRBV12-5 to TRBJ2-2; 9 bases match TRBD1. The CDR3 spans 16 residues. Germline lookup yields CDR1 LGHNT and CDR2 FRNRAP. Losses at the gene ends were 6 bases for V and 5 bases for J; bases not matched to a gene: 10. CDR3 loop: CASGVGGQGRTGELFF. CDR3 DNA: TGTGCTAGTGGGGTCGGGGGACAGGGACGGACCGGGGAGCTGTTTTTT.

V and J are TRBV19 and TRBJ1-6; D perhaps matches TRBD1 (5 bases). This CDR3 is 16 amino acids long. Germline CDR1 and CDR2: LNHDA and SQIVND (reference sequence). Deletions cut 5 bases from V and 5 bases from J, with 16 bases between. CDR3 sequence: CASSETWGGNNSPLHF. DNA of the CDR3: TGTGCCAGTAGTGAGACCTGGGGCGGAAATAATTCACCCCTCCACTTT.

In this sample, this clone turned up once. The V call is TRBV9, the J call TRBJ1-1; 10 nucleotides align to TRBD1. The CDR3 has 13 residues. V was clipped by 3 bases and J by 7 bases; unmatched bases: 3. Germline V gene sequence: CDR1 SGDLS, CDR2 YYNGEE. CDR3 in amino acids: CASSAGQGGEAFF. CDR3 nucleotides: TGTGCCAGCAGCGCAGGACAGGGGGGTGAAGCTTTCTTT.

The chain recombines TRBV27 with TRBJ1-1, with 7 bases lining up with TRBD1. After removal of 6 bases from V and 1 base from J, the junction contained 5 bases not matched to a gene. The CDR3 is 14 amino acids. Germline loops: CDR1 MNHEY, CDR2 SMNVEV (reference sequence). This chain's CDR3 is CASRVQGKNTEAFF. CDR3 coding DNA: TGTGCCAGCAGGGTACAGGGGAAGAACACTGAAGCTTTCTTT.

This rearrangement joins TRBV6-5 to TRBJ1-2; 8 positions agree with TRBD1. The CDR3 spans 13 residues. Looked up from germline, CDR1 is MNHEY and CDR2 is SVGAGI. V gave up 6 bases and J gave up 8 bases; unmatched junction bases: 8. This CDR3 is CASRAGQGFGYTF. CDR3 DNA sequence: TGTGCCAGCAGGGCCGGACAGGGCTTCGGCTACACCTTC.

This chain joins TRBV6-1 and TRBJ2-6, with a weak D call TRBD2 (7 bases). With 11 bases removed from V and 4 bases from J, the gap between germline ends came to 18 bases. The CDR3 sequence is 15 residues long. Germline CDR1 and CDR2: MNHNS and SASEGT. The CDR3 nucleotides are TGTGCCCGCCGTGAGGGGGGGGCGGGGGCCAACGTCCTGACTTTC. This codes for CARREGGAGANVLTF.

The chain combines TRBV11-2 with TRBJ2-5; D possibly corresponds to TRBD1 (5 bases). Trimming cost V 5 bases and J 1 base, with 8 bases left between them. The CDR3 extends over 13 amino acids. CDR1 SGHAT and CDR2 FQNNGV come from the germline V gene. The DNA of the CDR3 is TGTGCCAGCAGCCGTGGGGCCCAAGAGACCCAGTACTTC. It encodes CASSRGAQETQYF. The whole variable domain, remainder taken from reference TRBV11-2 and TRBJ2-5, is EAGVAQSPRYKIIEKRQSVAFWCNPISGHATLYWYQQILGQGPKLLIQFQNNGVVDDSQLPKDRFSAERLKGVDSTLKIQPAKLEDSAVYLCASSRGAQETQYFGPGTRLLVL.

Comment on this clone: The same CDR3 is also encoded by other DNA sequences in this sample. This chain joins TRBV7-2 and TRBJ2-7, with 7 bases fitting TRBD2. This CDR3 region has 13 residues. CDR1 is SGHTA and CDR2 is FQGNSA in the germline V gene. The V and J ends lost 1 base and 4 bases, in that order; junction bases with no gene match: 1. The CDR3 nucleotides read TGTGCCAGCAGCTTAGGGGGAGGGTACGAGCAGTACTTC. Its translation is CASSLGGGYEQYF.

The table lists this clone with a few counts. This rearrangement joins TRBV19 to TRBJ1-5, with D tentatively TRBD1 (6 bases). The V gene's germline CDR1 is LNHDA and CDR2 SQIVND (reference sequence). With 6 bases removed from V and 2 bases from J, the gap between germline ends came to 11 bases. The CDR3 runs 14 residues. CDR3 in DNA: TGTGCCAGTAGGGCCAGGGGCGGCAATCAGCCCCAGCATTTT. Amino acid sequence: CASRARGGNQPQHF.

Here the CDR3 reads CAISDLVEGSNTEAFF. The DNA for the CDR3 is TGTGCCATCAGTGATCTAGTAGAGGGTTCGAACACTGAAGCTTTCTTT. The rearrangement joins TRBV10-3 to TRBJ1-1, with D unclear. V was clipped by 3 bases and J by 1 base, with 15 bases between them. CDR1 is ENHRY, CDR2 SYGVKD, per germline. This CDR3 is built from 16 residues.

The chain has TRBV5-6 and TRBJ2-1, with 10 bases matching TRBD1. The CDR3 runs to 15 residues. Germline lookup yields CDR1 SGHDT and CDR2 YYEEEE. Trimming removed 5 bases from V and 9 bases from J; junction bases left unmatched: 11. As DNA, the CDR3 is TGTGCCAGCAGTCGCAGGACAGGGGGAGGTGGTGAGCAGTTCTTC. It encodes CASSRRTGGGGEQFF.

This clone was counted once. The V gene is TRBV28, the J gene TRBJ1-5; D remains ambiguous. Germline values: CDR1 MDHEN, CDR2 SYDVKM. Trimming shortened V by 5 bases and J by 0 bases, and 11 bases separated the two germline ends. The CDR3 has 15 amino acids. CDR3 loop: CASSPPPGSNQPQHF. CDR3 in DNA: TGTGCCAGCAGTCCCCCCCCAGGTAGCAATCAGCCCCAGCATTTT.

This chain joins TRBV6-1 and TRBJ1-4; 10 bases agree with TRBD1. Trimming took 3 bases from V and 8 from J; bases not matched to a gene: 6. Germline V gives CDR1 MNHNS, CDR2 SASEGT. The CDR3 length is 15 residues. The CDR3: CASSDGQGVREKLFF. CDR3 bases: TGTGCCAGCAGTGACGGACAGGGGGTTAGGGAAAAACTGTTTTTT.